A selection of T cell receptor beta chains follows, all from one sample in a study of T-cell memory formation after mild COVID-19. A single record per CDR3 protein comes from TCRdb applying MiXCR to the 5' RACE reads. The table includes 49,000 or so distinct CDR3 sequences, 5.5% to 7.5% detected once. Sequencing was performed on PBMCs or a T cell subset sorted from them (not recorded which). The receptors were sampled from a man in his late teens or twenties who had mild COVID-19 (a few samples of this study predate the infection). Cell type and time point are not known. CDR3s include the opening cysteine and the closing phenylalanine or tryptophan. Fields, in order: D gene, clone size, J gene, V gene, CDR3 protein, CDR3 DNA. A D gene is named only where the DNA matches it firmly. Size is omitted from some rows. Given values are once, few, many or a class for expanded clones.

NA | NA | TRBJ1-6 | TRBV7-2 | CASSPNPQGFRSPLHF | TGTGCCAGCAGCCCCAATCCCCAAGGGTTCCGCTCACCCCTCCACTTT
TRBD1 | many | TRBJ1-5 | TRBV2 | CASRRDSNQPQHF | TGTGCCAGCAGGCGGGACAGTAATCAGCCCCAGCATTTT
TRBD2 | few | TRBJ2-3 | TRBV3-1 | CASSHDGRLGDTQYF | TGTGCCAGCAGCCATGACGGGAGGTTAGGAGATACGCAGTATTTT
NA | NA | TRBJ2-3 | TRBV5-1 | CASSLEGSDTDTQYF | TGCGCCAGCAGCTTGGAGGGTAGCGACACAGATACGCAGTATTTT
NA | NA | TRBJ2-5 | TRBV5-1 | CASSLEQTQYF | TGCGCCAGCAGCTTGGAACAGACCCAGTACTTC
TRBD2 | NA | TRBJ2-3 | TRBV5-6 | CASSFRTSGRSDTQYF | TGTGCCAGCAGCTTTCGGACTAGCGGGAGGTCAGATACGCAGTATTTT
NA | NA | TRBJ2-2 | TRBV7-2 | CASSLGPPGPSGELFF | TGTGCCAGCAGCTTAGGCCCCCCGGGACCTTCCGGGGAGCTGTTTTTT
TRBD2 | NA | TRBJ2-7 | TRBV7-2 | CASSLYRGDTYEQYF | TGTGCCAGCAGCTTATATCGGGGGGATACCTACGAGCAGTACTTC
TRBD1 | many | TRBJ1-4 | TRBV4-3 | CASSQDQKGASEKLFF | TGCGCCAGCAGCCAAGATCAAAAGGGGGCGAGTGAAAAACTGTTTTTT
TRBD1 | many | TRBJ2-5 | TRBV5-1 | CASSSTGTGEGETQYF | TGCGCCAGCAGCTCTACCGGGACAGGGGAGGGAGAGACCCAGTACTTC
NA | many | TRBJ2-7 | TRBV11-2 | CASSPPGEQYF | TGTGCCAGCAGCCCCCCGGGCGAGCAGTACTTC
NA | NA | TRBJ1-1 | TRBV7-9 | CASSLTNGNTEAFF | TGTGCCAGCAGCTTAACGAACGGAAACACTGAAGCTTTCTTT
NA | NA | TRBJ2-6 | TRBV20-1 | CSAITSGANVLTF | TGCAGTGCCATCACTTCCGGGGCCAACGTCCTGACTTTC
TRBD2 | many | TRBJ2-7 | TRBV20-1 | CSAYPKRGAYEQYF | TGCAGTGCTTACCCTAAGCGGGGGGCTTACGAGCAGTACTTC
NA | many | TRBJ2-1 | TRBV24-1 | CATAGGRAARSYNEQFF | TGTGCCACGGCTGGAGGCAGGGCCGCCCGCTCCTACAATGAGCAGTTCTTC
NA | many | TRBJ2-7 | TRBV4-1 | CASSQGRATGGSSYEQYF | TGCGCCAGCAGCCAAGGGAGGGCGACAGGCGGTAGCTCCTACGAGCAGTACTTC
NA | many | TRBJ2-2 | TRBV7-8 | CSAGTNTGELFF | TGCTCCGCGGGTACGAACACCGGGGAGCTGTTTTTT
TRBD1 | few | TRBJ1-5 | TRBV5-1 | CASSQSGTGNQPQHF | TGCGCCAGCAGCCAATCCGGGACAGGGAATCAGCCCCAGCATTTT
TRBD1 | NA | TRBJ1-1 | TRBV5-1 | CASSLIGQGHTEAFF | TGCGCCAGCAGCTTGATCGGACAGGGGCACACTGAAGCTTTCTTT
NA | NA | TRBJ2-1 | TRBV12-5 | CASGAPSYNEQFF | TGTGCTAGTGGCGCCCCCTCTTACAATGAGCAGTTCTTC
NA | few | TRBJ2-5 | TRBV7-2 | CASSLGVKETQYF | TGTGCCAGCAGCCTTGGGGTGAAAGAGACCCAGTACTTC
NA | few | TRBJ2-5 | TRBV9 | CASSVAGARETQYF | TGTGCCAGCAGCGTAGCAGGGGCGCGGGAGACCCAGTACTTC
NA | NA | TRBJ2-2 | TRBV2 | CASSEQANTGELFF | TGTGCCAGCAGTGAACAAGCGAACACCGGGGAGCTGTTTTTT
NA | many | TRBJ2-1 | TRBV20-1 | CSARDFSWGFEQFF | TGCAGTGCTAGAGATTTTTCTTGGGGTTTCGAGCAGTTCTTC
TRBD2 | many | TRBJ2-3 | TRBV7-2 | CASSLGGTSGGDTQYF | TGTGCCAGCAGCTTAGGAGGGACTAGCGGGGGAGATACGCAGTATTTT
NA | NA | TRBJ1-1 | TRBV20-1 | CSGEGEGVNTEAFF | TGCAGTGGGGAGGGTGAGGGAGTGAACACTGAAGCTTTCTTT
TRBD2 | many | TRBJ2-3 | TRBV7-2 | CASSLHLAEPTDTQYF | TGTGCCAGCAGCCTTCATCTAGCGGAGCCCACAGATACGCAGTATTTT
NA | many | TRBJ1-1 | TRBV7-2 | CASSLGQGNTEAFF | TGTGCCAGCAGCTTAGGGCAGGGCAACACTGAAGCTTTCTTT
NA | many | TRBJ2-7 | TRBV7-2 | CASSAQGMQYF | TGTGCCAGCAGCGCCCAGGGAATGCAGTACTTC
NA | few | TRBJ1-1 | TRBV7-3 | CASSRQENTEAFF | TGTGCCAGCAGCCGTCAGGAGAACACTGAAGCTTTCTTT
NA | few | TRBJ2-5 | TRBV7-2 | CASSVSGDQETQYF | TGTGCCAGCAGCGTTAGCGGAGACCAAGAGACCCAGTACTTC
TRBD1 | NA | TRBJ1-5 | TRBV5-1 | CASSFQGAAQPQHF | TGCGCCAGCAGCTTCCAGGGGGCCGCTCAGCCCCAGCATTTT
NA | many | TRBJ2-2 | TRBV7-2 | CASSFGGELFF | TGTGCCAGCAGCTTCGGGGGGGAGCTGTTTTTT
TRBD1 | few | TRBJ1-6 | TRBV5-5 | CASSLAGTGMSSPLHF | TGTGCCAGCAGCTTGGCCGGGACAGGGATGAGTTCACCCCTCCACTTT
NA | NA | TRBJ1-5 | TRBV12-3/TRBV12-4 | CASRSHNSNQPQHF | TGTGCCAGCAGGTCCCACAATAGCAATCAGCCCCAGCATTTT
TRBD2 | NA | TRBJ2-5 | TRBV7-2 | CASSLSLAEETQYF | TGTGCCAGCAGCTTAAGCCTAGCGGAAGAGACCCAGTACTTC
TRBD2 | many | TRBJ2-1 | TRBV5-6 | CASSLSPGGHNEQFF | TGTGCCAGCAGCTTGTCCCCGGGGGGGCATAATGAGCAGTTCTTC
NA | few | TRBJ1-1 | TRBV4-1 | CASSQTGRTNTEAFF | TGCGCCAGCAGCCAAACGGGACGGACGAACACTGAAGCTTTCTTT
NA | few | TRBJ1-2 | TRBV15 | CATFRAEEGYTF | TGTGCCACCTTCCGGGCAGAGGAAGGCTACACCTTC
TRBD1 | few | TRBJ1-5 | TRBV11-2 | CASSYGTGYNQPQHF | TGTGCCAGCAGCTACGGGACAGGATACAATCAGCCCCAGCATTTT
NA | NA | TRBJ1-1 | TRBV7-9 | CASSLYGSGAFF | TGTGCCAGCAGCTTATATGGGTCAGGAGCTTTCTTT
TRBD1 | NA | TRBJ2-7 | TRBV4-2 | CASSHGQDNYEQYF | TGTGCCAGCAGCCACGGACAGGACAACTACGAGCAGTACTTC
TRBD1 | many | TRBJ2-5 | TRBV5-1 | CASSRGTGETQYF | TGCGCCAGCAGCAGAGGGACAGGGGAGACCCAGTACTTC
NA | many | TRBJ1-6 | TRBV5-1 | CASSLDGSSYNSPLHF | TGCGCCAGCAGCTTGGACGGGAGCTCCTATAATTCACCCCTCCACTTT
TRBD1 | few | TRBJ2-1 | TRBV7-6 | CASSLRAGGRNEQFF | TGTGCCAGCAGCTTAAGGGCAGGGGGTCGGAATGAGCAGTTCTTC
TRBD2 | NA | TRBJ2-3 | TRBV5-6 | CASSLARLAGEPSTDTQYF | TGTGCCAGCAGCTTGGCGCGGCTAGCGGGGGAACCTAGCACAGATACGCAGTATTTT
TRBD1 | NA | TRBJ1-3 | TRBV5-1 | CASSYRPEARGGNTIYF | TGCGCCAGCAGCTATCGTCCCGAAGCCAGGGGGGGAAACACCATATATTTT
NA | NA | TRBJ1-1 | TRBV6-2/TRBV6-3 | CASSYSDGPEAFF | TGTGCCAGCAGTTACAGTGATGGTCCTGAAGCTTTCTTT